This TCR beta chain was recorded in a study of T cell repertoires in cytomegalovirus infection. Study-wide background: From public TCR beta signatures came an indication of both CMV infection and matching HLA type. The study, taken as a whole, reports: Cumulative public TCR beta family frequency identified carriers of CMV plus the relevant HLA. Dominant in the ex vivo response were TCR beta clonotypes restricted by HLA-C and specific for CMV.

This clonotype has at least ten counts. Its specificity is not known. V was pared by 5 bases and J by 4 bases, with 10 bases of the junction left unmatched. CDR1 is SGHTA and CDR2 is FQGTGA in the germline V gene. This CDR3 region has 16 residues. One entry per CDR3 protein results from TCRdb running MiXCR on the reads. The repertoire holds tens of thousands of distinct CDR3 sequences, with about 4% as singletons. The sample comprised PBMCs. This clonotype originated in a human donor in good health (CMV status not recorded). Some clones in this sample may be carry-over from other donors' samples. The rearrangement links TRBV7-3 to TRBJ2-2; 7 positions agree with TRBD1. The CDR3, as DNA: TGTGCCAGCAGCCCCCGACGGGCAGGGGGCACCGGGGAGCTGTTTTTT. Its protein product is CASSPRRAGGTGELFF. The variable domain in full, completed from reference TRBV7-3 and TRBJ2-2, reads GAGVSQTPSNKVTEKGKYVELRCDPISGHTALYWYRQSLGQGPEFLIYFQGTGAADDSGLPNDRFFAVRPEGSVSTLKIQRTERGDSAVYLCASSPRRAGGTGELFFGEGSRLTVL.